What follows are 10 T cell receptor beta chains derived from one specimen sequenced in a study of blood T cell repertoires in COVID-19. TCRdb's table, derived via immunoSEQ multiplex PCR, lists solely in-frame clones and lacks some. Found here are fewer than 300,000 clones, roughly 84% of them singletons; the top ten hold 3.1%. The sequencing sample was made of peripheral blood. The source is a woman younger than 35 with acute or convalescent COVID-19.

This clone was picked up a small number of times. The CDR3 spells CASSKNSGSYNEQFF. In DNA, the CDR3 is TGTGCCAGCAGCAAAAATAGCGGGTCCTACAATGAGCAGTTCTTC. J is TRBJ2-1 and V is TRBV7-9; 7 bases are a match to TRBD2. Germline loops: CDR1 SEHNR, CDR2 FQNEAQ (reference sequence). V dropped 5 bases and J dropped 1; count of bases not matched to a gene: 5. CDR3 length: 15 amino acids.

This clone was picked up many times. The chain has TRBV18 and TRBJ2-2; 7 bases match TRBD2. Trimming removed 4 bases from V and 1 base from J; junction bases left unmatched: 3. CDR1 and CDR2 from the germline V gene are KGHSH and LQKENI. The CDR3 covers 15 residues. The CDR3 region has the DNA TGTGCCAGCTCACGACTAGCTGGGAACACCGGGGAGCTGTTTTTT. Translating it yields CASSRLAGNTGELFF.

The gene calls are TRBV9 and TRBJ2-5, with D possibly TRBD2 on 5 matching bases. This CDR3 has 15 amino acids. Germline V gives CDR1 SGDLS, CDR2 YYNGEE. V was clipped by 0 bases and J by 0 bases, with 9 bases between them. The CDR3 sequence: CASSVGWEHQETQYF. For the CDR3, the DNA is TGTGCCAGCAGCGTAGGTTGGGAGCACCAAGAGACCCAGTACTTC.

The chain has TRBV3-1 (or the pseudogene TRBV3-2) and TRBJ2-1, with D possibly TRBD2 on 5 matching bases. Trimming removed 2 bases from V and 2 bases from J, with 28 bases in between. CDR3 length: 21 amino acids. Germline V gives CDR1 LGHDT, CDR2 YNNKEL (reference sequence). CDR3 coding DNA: TGTGCCAGCAGCCAACTACCTGACACGGGTGGACTTATGGCCCCCTACAATGAGCAGTTCTTC. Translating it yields CASSQLPDTGGLMAPYNEQFF.

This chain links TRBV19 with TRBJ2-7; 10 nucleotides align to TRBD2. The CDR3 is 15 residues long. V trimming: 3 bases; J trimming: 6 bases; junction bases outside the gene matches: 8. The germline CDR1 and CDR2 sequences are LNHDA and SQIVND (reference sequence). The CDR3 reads CASSMSRGLAVEQYF. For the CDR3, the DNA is TGTGCCAGTAGTATGTCCCGAGGACTAGCGGTCGAGCAGTACTTC.

The CDR3 coding sequence is TGTGCCAGCAGCCAAACCCTAGCAACCTACGAGCAGTACTTC. Translation gives CASSQTLATYEQYF. The V call is TRBV3-1 (or the pseudogene TRBV3-2), the J call TRBJ2-7; D may be TRBD2 (5 bases). Trimming took 2 bases from V and 2 from J, leaving 10 bases between them. The CDR3 contains 14 residues. Germline V CDR1 and CDR2: LGHDT, YNNKEL (reference sequence).

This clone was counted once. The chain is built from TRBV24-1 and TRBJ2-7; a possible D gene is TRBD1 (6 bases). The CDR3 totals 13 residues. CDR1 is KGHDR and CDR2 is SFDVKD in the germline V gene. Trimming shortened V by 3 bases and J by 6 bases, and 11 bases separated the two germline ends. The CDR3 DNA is TGTGCCACCAGTGATACGACAGGTCGCGAGCAGTACTTC. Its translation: CATSDTTGREQYF.

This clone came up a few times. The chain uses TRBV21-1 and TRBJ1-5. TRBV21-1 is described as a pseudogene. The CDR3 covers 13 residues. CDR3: CASSKERRQPQHF. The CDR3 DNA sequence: TGTGCCAGCAGCAAAGAGAGGCGCCAGCCCCAGCATTTT.

This chain's CDR3 is CASSQDVPGGSGSTDTQYF. CDR3 DNA: TGTGCCAGCAGCCAAGATGTGCCGGGCGGGAGCGGTAGCACAGATACGCAGTATTTT. The chain is built from TRBV3-1 (or the pseudogene TRBV3-2) and TRBJ2-3; 7 bases line up with TRBD2. V trimming: 0 bases; J trimming: 0 bases; junction bases outside the gene matches: 12. The CDR3 has 19 residues. Germline-derived CDR1 and CDR2 are LGHDT and YNNKEL (reference sequence).

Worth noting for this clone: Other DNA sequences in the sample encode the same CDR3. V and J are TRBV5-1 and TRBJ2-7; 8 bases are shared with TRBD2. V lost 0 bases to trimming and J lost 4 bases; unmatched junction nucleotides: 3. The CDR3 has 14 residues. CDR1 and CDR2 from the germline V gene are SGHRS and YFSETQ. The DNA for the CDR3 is TGCGCCAGCAGCTTGGCCGGGACTAGTTACGAGCAGTACTTC. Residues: CASSLAGTSYEQYF.